The next 28 T cell receptor beta chains were all read from a single sample in a study of sequential checkpoint blockade in melanoma (dated by TCRdb to the late 2010s). Receptor amplification or capture employed the immunoSEQ multiplex PCR assay. TCRdb mirrors the immuneACCESS table, restricted to in-frame sequences. Some clones are absent from its copies; in checked studies, under half trace to an unresolved V gene, and the reason for the others is unknown. This sample gives 25,000 to 30,000 clones in total; 83% of them show up just once. The ten largest clones represent 17% of the sample. The label giving this sample's treatment or condition can be read as: randomized to nivolumab then ipilimumab (arm A) or the reverse (arm B). This specimen was CD8+ T cells sorted from blood (inferred from file names), taken from a patient given nivolumab and ipilimumab in sequence. The receptors originated from a human donor with melanoma.

The J gene is TRBJ2-7, the V gene TRBV30; possible D gene TRBD2, 6 bases. The germline V gene encodes CDR1 GTSNPN and CDR2 SVGIG (reference sequence). V was shortened by 1 base and J by 2 bases, with 18 bases between the two germline ends. The CDR3 is made up of 16 amino acids. CDR3 bases: TGTGCCTGGAGTGATAGTGGCGGGGAAAAAGCCTACGAGCAGTACTTC. Protein product: CAWSDSGGEKAYEQYF.

V is TRBV5-4 and J is TRBJ2-2; the D gene is possibly TRBD1 (5 bases). The CDR3 sequence is 14 residues long. The V end lost 3 bases, the J end lost 8 bases, and 14 bases lay between the germline ends. Germline assignment: CDR1 SGHNT and CDR2 YYREEE (reference sequence). The CDR3 here is CASSSYSRVGELFF. The CDR3 DNA sequence: TGTGCCAGCAGCTCATATTCCAGGGTAGGGGAGCTGTTTTTT. The whole variable domain, remainder taken from reference TRBV5-4 and TRBJ2-2, is ETGVTQSPTHLIKTRGQQVTLRCSSQSGHNTVSWYQQALGQGPQFIFQYYREEENGRGNFPPRFSGLQFPNYSSELNVNALELDDSALYLCASSSYSRVGELFFGEGSRLTVL.

The chain links TRBV7-9 to TRBJ2-1; 9 positions agree with TRBD1. Germline CDR1 reads SEHNR; CDR2 reads FQNEAQ (reference sequence). The CDR3 spans 17 residues. The ends lost 4 bases at V and 8 bases at J; junction bases unmatched: 15. The CDR3 sequence: CASSSGQGTPSIDEQFF. The CDR3 nucleotides are TGTGCCAGCAGCTCCGGACAGGGGACGCCCTCAATCGATGAGCAGTTCTTC. The full variable domain, in which reference TRBV7-9 and TRBJ2-1 provide the parts outside the CDR3, is DTGVSQNPRHKITKRGQNVTFRCDPISEHNRLYWYRQTLGQGPEFLTYFQNEAQLEKSRLLSDRFSAERPKGSFSTLEIQRTEQGDSAMYLCASSSGQGTPSIDEQFFGPGTRLTVL.

The chain combines TRBV5-1 with TRBJ2-7, with 10 nucleotides matching TRBD1. The CDR3 spans 16 residues. Germline CDR1 reads SGHRS; CDR2 reads YFSETQ. The V gene end was trimmed by 0 bases and the J gene end by 7 bases; junction bases not matched to a gene: 10. The CDR3 loop is CASSLGRDRGLQEQYF. The CDR3 nucleotides read TGCGCCAGCAGCTTGGGGAGAGACAGGGGGCTCCAAGAGCAGTACTTC.

The chain employs TRBV9 and TRBJ1-1; D perhaps matches TRBD1 (5 bases). V was pared by 3 bases and J by 3 bases, with 12 bases between. The CDR3 runs 14 residues. Germline V CDR1 and CDR2: SGDLS, YYNGEE. The CDR3 nucleotides read TGTGCCAGCAGCGACCCCAAGGGGTACACTGAAGCTTTCTTT. It specifies CASSDPKGYTEAFF.

The chain joins TRBV27 to TRBJ1-1, with D perhaps TRBD1 (6 bases). Germline loops: CDR1 MNHEY, CDR2 SMNVEV (reference sequence). The CDR3 consists of 13 residues. The V and J ends lost 10 bases and 4 bases respectively, with 16 bases between them. In DNA, the CDR3 is TGTGCCACAAAACCCCGGGACACCACTGAAGCTTTCTTT. It encodes CATKPRDTTEAFF.

The rearrangement links TRBV5-1 to TRBJ2-1; 12 bases are shared with TRBD1. Germline V gene lookup returns CDR1 SGHRS and CDR2 YFSETQ. Trimming took 4 bases from V and 8 from J; bases not matched to a gene: 7. This CDR3 contains 15 residues. CDR3 coding DNA: TGCGCCAGCAGCGGGGCGGGACAGGGGGCGGATGAGCAGTTCTTC. Its protein is CASSGAGQGADEQFF.

The rearrangement joins TRBV7-6 to TRBJ2-7; 8 nucleotides match TRBD2. Trimming took 3 bases from V and 0 from J; bases not matched to a gene: 1. This CDR3 has 14 residues. CDR1 is SGHVS and CDR2 is FNYEAQ in the germline V gene. The CDR3 nucleotides read TGTGCCAGCAGCTTGGGGACTAGCTCCTACGAGCAGTACTTC. It translates to CASSLGTSSYEQYF.

This chain joins TRBV4-1 and TRBJ2-7; maybe TRBD2 (6 bases). Deletions cut 0 bases from V and 5 bases from J, with 14 bases between. The CDR3 length is 15 residues. Germline assignment: CDR1 MGHRA and CDR2 YSYEKL. CDR3 sequence (DNA): TGCGCCAGCAGCCAAGATCTATTCGGGGGAGACGAGCAGTACTTC. Amino acids: CASSQDLFGGDEQYF.

This clone was counted a single time. CDR3 nucleotides: TGTGCCAGCAGCACCGGGACAGGGGTCCACGAGCAGTACTTC. It translates to CASSTGTGVHEQYF. The chain links TRBV28 to TRBJ2-7, with 10 positions matching TRBD1. Germline assignment: CDR1 MDHEN and CDR2 SYDVKM. The CDR3 length is 14 residues. V lost 6 bases and J lost 5; bases outside the gene matches: 7.

The V call is TRBV5-4, the J call TRBJ1-3; 7 positions match TRBD1. After removal of 4 bases from V and 4 bases from J, the junction contained 11 bases not matched to a gene. CDR3 length equals 16 residues. Germline V gene lookup returns CDR1 SGHNT and CDR2 YYREEE (reference sequence). CDR3 nucleotides: TGTGCCAGCAGCCCCAGGGGGTCTCGAGGGGGAAACACCATATATTTT. Translating gives CASSPRGSRGGNTIYF.

This clone showed up just a few times. This chain joins TRBV19 and TRBJ1-2; maybe TRBD1 (5 bases). V was trimmed by 9 bases and J by 4 bases, leaving 12 bases between them. Germline loops: CDR1 LNHDA, CDR2 SQIVND (reference sequence). This CDR3 spans 12 amino acids. The CDR3 protein is CASLWDSYGYTF. The CDR3 DNA reads TGTGCCAGCTTATGGGACTCCTATGGCTACACCTTC.

This clone was seen just once. The chain combines TRBV27 with TRBJ2-5; 7 bases map to TRBD1. This CDR3 region has 15 residues. J gave up 4 bases and V 7 bases, and 12 bases lay outside the gene matches. Looked up from germline, CDR1 is MNHEY and CDR2 is SMNVEV (reference sequence). CDR3 in amino acids: CASTKFTGVGETQYF. The CDR3 bases are TGTGCCAGCACTAAATTTACAGGGGTTGGAGAGACCCAGTACTTC.

This chain joins TRBV6-1 and TRBJ1-1; 10 bases are a match to TRBD1. Germline V gene lookup returns CDR1 MNHNS and CDR2 SASEGT. This CDR3 has 14 residues. J was trimmed by 6 bases and V by 9 bases; bases with no gene match: 10. CDR3 residues: CASGLGQGKPEAFF. DNA for the CDR3: TGTGCCAGTGGTCTGGGACAGGGGAAGCCTGAAGCTTTCTTT.

This chain joins TRBV11-2 and TRBJ2-7; maybe TRBD2 (6 bases). Germline V CDR1 and CDR2: SGHAT, FQNNGV. Trimming shortened V by 1 base and J by 3 bases, and 10 bases separated the two germline ends. The CDR3 is 14 residues long. CDR3 sequence: CASSLGGVYYEQYF. In DNA form, the CDR3 reads TGTGCCAGCAGCTTAGGGGGGGTCTACTACGAGCAGTACTTC.

This clone was recorded only once. The chain employs TRBV28 and TRBJ1-1; D is unclear. The CDR3 has 14 amino acids. Germline assignment: CDR1 MDHEN and CDR2 SYDVKM. V was trimmed by 3 bases and J by 1 base, leaving 9 bases between them. The CDR3 sequence is CASSFGWRNTEAFF. In DNA, the CDR3 is TGTGCCAGCAGTTTTGGTTGGAGGAACACTGAAGCTTTCTTT.

This chain connects TRBV6-5 to TRBJ2-7; tentatively, D is TRBD2 (6 bases). Per germline, CDR1 MNHEY and CDR2 SVGAGI. Trimming took 2 bases from V and 1 from J, leaving 15 bases between them. This CDR3 is built from 16 residues. CDR3 residues: CASSYGELGRSYEQYF. DNA of the CDR3: TGTGCCAGCAGTTACGGGGAACTCGGGAGATCCTACGAGCAGTACTTC.

V gene TRBV4-1 combines with J gene TRBJ1-1; D gene unclear. The CDR3 totals 15 residues. Germline V gives CDR1 MGHRA, CDR2 YSYEKL. The germline V and J ends were trimmed by 0 bases and 6 bases, with 14 bases remaining between them. The CDR3 loop is CASSQDPGRLAEAFF. The CDR3 DNA reads TGCGCCAGCAGCCAAGATCCTGGGAGGCTCGCTGAAGCTTTCTTT.

This chain uses TRBV7-2 with TRBJ2-7; 8 bases line up with TRBD2. Germline-derived CDR1 and CDR2 are SGHTA and FQGNSA. The CDR3 is made up of 15 amino acids. V shed 5 bases and J 2 bases; nucleotides not matched to a gene: 8. The CDR3 sequence: CASSQELAAAYEQYF. CDR3 bases: TGTGCCAGCAGCCAAGAACTAGCGGCCGCCTACGAGCAGTACTTC.

Remarks on this clone: Relative to the germline gene, one junction end is altered; a read error may explain this. This chain joins TRBV7-7 and TRBJ2-3; a weak D match, TRBD2 (6 bases). The CDR3 has 13 residues. From germline, CDR1 is SSHAT and CDR2 FNYEAQ (reference sequence). CDR3 nucleotides: TGTGCTAGCAGTACTAGCTGGGCAGATACGCAGTATTTT. Translating gives CASSTSWADTQYF.

This chain uses TRBV9 with TRBJ1-1, with 8 bases aligning to TRBD1. J was trimmed by 4 bases and V by 3 bases; bases with no gene match: 8. The CDR3 totals 15 residues. Germline values: CDR1 SGDLS, CDR2 YYNGEE. The CDR3 nucleotides are TGTGCCAGCAGCGCGACAGGGGCGGCGGGCACTGAAGCTTTCTTT. Protein sequence: CASSATGAAGTEAFF.

The genes are TRBV9 and TRBJ2-1, with 12 bases aligning to TRBD2. The CDR3 is 16 amino acids. Germline V gene lookup returns CDR1 SGDLS and CDR2 YYNGEE. V lost 3 bases and J lost 7; bases outside the gene matches: 8. The DNA of the CDR3 is TGTGCCAGCAGCGAGAGCCTAGCGGGGGGGCCTAATGAGCAGTTCTTC. Protein sequence: CASSESLAGGPNEQFF.

In its sample, this clone was seen once. V gene TRBV7-9 combines with J gene TRBJ1-2; maybe TRBD1 (6 bases). CDR3 size: 12 residues. The germline CDR1 and CDR2 sequences are SEHNR and FQNEAQ (reference sequence). Trimming removed 8 bases from V and 0 bases from J, with 7 bases in between. The CDR3 sequence is CASSGANYGYTF. DNA for the CDR3: TGTGCCAGCTCAGGGGCTAACTATGGCTACACCTTC.

The rearrangement joins TRBV27 to TRBJ2-5; TRBD2 aligns across 12 bases. This CDR3 spans 17 amino acids. Germline V gene sequence: CDR1 MNHEY, CDR2 SMNVEV (reference sequence). The junction had 6 bases not matched to a gene; V was cut back by 4 bases and J by 0 bases. In DNA, the CDR3 is TGTGCCAGCAGTTCCGGACTAGCGGGGACGTACCAAGAGACCCAGTACTTC. Translated: CASSSGLAGTYQETQYF.

V gene TRBV6-5 combines with J gene TRBJ2-7; D remains ambiguous. V was trimmed by 6 bases and J by 0 bases, leaving 12 bases between them. CDR1 and CDR2 from the germline V gene are MNHEY and SVGAGI. CDR3 length: 14 residues. The CDR3 protein is CASSYDWISYEQYF. The CDR3 DNA sequence: TGTGCCAGCAGCTATGACTGGATCTCCTACGAGCAGTACTTC.

As for this clone: At one end the junction does not follow the germline gene, possibly because of a read error. V and J are TRBV7-9 and TRBJ1-2, with unresolved D. Germline-derived CDR1 and CDR2 are SEHNR and FQNEAQ (reference sequence). CDR3 length equals 13 residues. The CDR3 DNA reads TGTGCCAGCAGCTTAGGCCCCAACTATGGCTACGCCTTC. It translates to CASSLGPNYGYAF.

The chain combines TRBV9 with TRBJ1-1; D perhaps matches TRBD1 (6 bases). The ends were cut back, 3 bases at V and 1 base at J, with 10 bases in the middle. CDR1 SGDLS and CDR2 YYNGEE come from the germline V gene. The CDR3 sequence is 14 residues long. The CDR3 nucleotides are TGTGCCAGCAGCGCTGGACAGAAGAACACTGAAGCTTTCTTT. Translation gives CASSAGQKNTEAFF.

The rearrangement uses TRBV4-1 and TRBJ1-1; the D is unclear. Between the trimmed V and J ends, which lost 1 base and 4 bases, there was a span of 10 bases. CDR3 length: 14 amino acids. Germline V CDR1 and CDR2: MGHRA, YSYEKL. CDR3 in DNA: TGCGCCAGCAGCCAAGGGAGAGGGAGCACTGAAGCTTTCTTT. This codes for CASSQGRGSTEAFF.